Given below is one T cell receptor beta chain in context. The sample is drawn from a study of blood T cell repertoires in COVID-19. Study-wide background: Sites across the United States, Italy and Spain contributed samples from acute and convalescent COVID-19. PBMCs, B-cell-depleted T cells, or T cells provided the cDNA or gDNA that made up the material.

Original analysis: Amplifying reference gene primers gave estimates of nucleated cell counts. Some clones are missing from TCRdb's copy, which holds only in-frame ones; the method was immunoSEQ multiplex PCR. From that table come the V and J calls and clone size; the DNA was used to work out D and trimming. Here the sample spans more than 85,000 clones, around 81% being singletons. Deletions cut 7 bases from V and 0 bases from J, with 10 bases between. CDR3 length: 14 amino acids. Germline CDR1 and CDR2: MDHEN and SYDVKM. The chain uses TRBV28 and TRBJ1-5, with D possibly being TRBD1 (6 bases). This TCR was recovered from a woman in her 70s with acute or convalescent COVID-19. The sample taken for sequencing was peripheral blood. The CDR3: CASIGGHSNQPQHF. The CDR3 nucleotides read TGTGCCAGCATCGGGGGGCATAGCAATCAGCCCCAGCATTTT.